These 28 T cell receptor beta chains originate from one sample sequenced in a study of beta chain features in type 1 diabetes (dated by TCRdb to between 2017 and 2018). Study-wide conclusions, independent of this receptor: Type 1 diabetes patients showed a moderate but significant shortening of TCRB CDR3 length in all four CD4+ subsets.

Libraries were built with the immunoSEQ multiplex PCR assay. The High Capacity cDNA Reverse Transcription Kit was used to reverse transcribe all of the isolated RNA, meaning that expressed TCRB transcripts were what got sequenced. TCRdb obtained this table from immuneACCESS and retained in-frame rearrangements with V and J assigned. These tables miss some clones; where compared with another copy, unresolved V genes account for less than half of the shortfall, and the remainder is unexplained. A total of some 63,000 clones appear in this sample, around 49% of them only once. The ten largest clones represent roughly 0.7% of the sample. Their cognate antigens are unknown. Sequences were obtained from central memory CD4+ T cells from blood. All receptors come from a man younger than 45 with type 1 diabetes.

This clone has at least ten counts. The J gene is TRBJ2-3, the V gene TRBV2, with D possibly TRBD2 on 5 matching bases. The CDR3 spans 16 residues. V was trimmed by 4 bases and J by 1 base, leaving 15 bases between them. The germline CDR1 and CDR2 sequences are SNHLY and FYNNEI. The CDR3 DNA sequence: TGTGCCAGCAGTGGGGGAGCGGAAAGAGGCACAGATACGCAGTATTTT. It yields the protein CASSGGAERGTDTQYF.

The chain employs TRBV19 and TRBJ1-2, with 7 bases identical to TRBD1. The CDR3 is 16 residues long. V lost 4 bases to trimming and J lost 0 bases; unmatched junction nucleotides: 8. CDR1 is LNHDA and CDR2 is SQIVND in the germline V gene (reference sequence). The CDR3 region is CASSTVDRTSNYGYTF. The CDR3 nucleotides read TGTGCCAGTAGTACCGTGGACAGGACATCTAACTATGGCTACACCTTC.

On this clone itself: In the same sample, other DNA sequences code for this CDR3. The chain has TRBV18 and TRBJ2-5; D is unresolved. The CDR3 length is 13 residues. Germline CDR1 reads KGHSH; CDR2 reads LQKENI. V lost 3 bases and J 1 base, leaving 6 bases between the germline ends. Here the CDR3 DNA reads TGTGCCAGCTCACCGGCGGTCCAAGAGACCCAGTACTTC. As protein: CASSPAVQETQYF.

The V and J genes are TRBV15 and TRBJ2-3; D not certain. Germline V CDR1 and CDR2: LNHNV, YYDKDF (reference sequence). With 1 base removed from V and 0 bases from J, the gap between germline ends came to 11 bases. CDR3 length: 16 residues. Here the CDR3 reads CATSRGTDPSTDTQYF. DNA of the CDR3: TGTGCCACCAGCAGAGGAACAGATCCTAGCACAGATACGCAGTATTTT.

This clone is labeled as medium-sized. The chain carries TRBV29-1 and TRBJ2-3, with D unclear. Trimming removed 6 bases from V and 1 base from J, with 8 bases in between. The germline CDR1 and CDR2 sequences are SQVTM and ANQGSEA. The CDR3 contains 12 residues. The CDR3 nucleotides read TGCAGCGTGGGTGGGCGCACAGATACGCAGTATTTT. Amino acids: CSVGGRTDTQYF.

CDR3 in amino acids: CASSAWTGPNYSNQPQHF. The CDR3, as DNA: TGTGCCAGTAGTGCCTGGACAGGCCCTAACTATAGCAATCAGCCCCAGCATTTT. This sequence joins TRBV19 and TRBJ1-5; 7 bases fit TRBD1. Germline V gene sequence: CDR1 LNHDA, CDR2 SQIVND (reference sequence). This CDR3 spans 18 amino acids. V lost 5 bases to trimming and J lost 0 bases; unmatched junction nucleotides: 13.

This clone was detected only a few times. The CDR3 reads CASSEPGTGGEKLFF. CDR3 DNA: TGTGCCAGCAGTGAGCCCGGGACAGGGGGCGAAAAACTGTTTTTT. The V call is TRBV2, the J call TRBJ1-4; 12 bases are a match to TRBD1. Germline V lookup: CDR1 SNHLY, CDR2 FYNNEI. V shed 3 bases and J 8 bases; nucleotides not matched to a gene: 4. The CDR3 consists of 15 residues.

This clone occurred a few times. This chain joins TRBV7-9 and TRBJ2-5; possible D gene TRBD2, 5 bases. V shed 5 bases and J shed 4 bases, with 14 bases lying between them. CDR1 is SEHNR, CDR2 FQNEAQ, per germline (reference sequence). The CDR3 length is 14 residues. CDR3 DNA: TGTGCCAGCAGCCTAGGAGGCCTTGGAGAGACCCAGTACTTC. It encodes CASSLGGLGETQYF.

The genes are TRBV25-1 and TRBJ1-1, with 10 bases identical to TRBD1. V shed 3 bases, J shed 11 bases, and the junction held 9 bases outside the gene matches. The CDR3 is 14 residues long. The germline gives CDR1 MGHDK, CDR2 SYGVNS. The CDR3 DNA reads TGTGCCAGCAGTGAGACAGGGGGCTCTTCAAGGGCTTTCTTT. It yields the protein CASSETGGSSRAFF.

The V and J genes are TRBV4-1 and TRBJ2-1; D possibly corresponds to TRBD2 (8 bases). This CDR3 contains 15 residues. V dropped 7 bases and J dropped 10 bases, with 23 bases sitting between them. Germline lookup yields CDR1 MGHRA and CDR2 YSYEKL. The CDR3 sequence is CASTQGDREGREQFF. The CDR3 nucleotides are TGCGCCAGCACCCAGGGGGATCGGGAGGGCAGGGAGCAGTTCTTC.

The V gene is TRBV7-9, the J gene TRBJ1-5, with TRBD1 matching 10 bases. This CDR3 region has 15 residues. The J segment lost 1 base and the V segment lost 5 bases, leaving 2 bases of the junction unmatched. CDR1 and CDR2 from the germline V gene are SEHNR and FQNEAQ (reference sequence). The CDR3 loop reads CASSAGQGSNQPQHF. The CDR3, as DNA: TGTGCCAGCAGCGCGGGACAGGGGAGCAATCAGCCCCAGCATTTT.

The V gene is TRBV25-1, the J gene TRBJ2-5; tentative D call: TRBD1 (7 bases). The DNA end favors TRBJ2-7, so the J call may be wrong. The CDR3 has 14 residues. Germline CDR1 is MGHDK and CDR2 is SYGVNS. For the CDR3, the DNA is TGTGCCAGCAGGACCAGGGGGGACCCCTACGAGCAGTACTTC. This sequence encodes CASRTRGDPYEQYF.

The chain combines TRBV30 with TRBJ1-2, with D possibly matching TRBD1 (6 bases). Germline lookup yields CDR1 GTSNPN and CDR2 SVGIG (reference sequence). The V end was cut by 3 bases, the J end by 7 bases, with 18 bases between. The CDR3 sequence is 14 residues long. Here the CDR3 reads CAWRVGAGTSGYTF. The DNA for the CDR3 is TGTGCCTGGAGAGTCGGAGCCGGGACATCTGGCTACACCTTC.

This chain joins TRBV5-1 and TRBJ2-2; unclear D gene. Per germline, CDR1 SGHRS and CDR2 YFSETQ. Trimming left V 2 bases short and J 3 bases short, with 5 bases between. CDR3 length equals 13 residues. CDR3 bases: TGCGCCAGCAGCTTACGGGACACCGGGGAGCTGTTTTTT. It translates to CASSLRDTGELFF.

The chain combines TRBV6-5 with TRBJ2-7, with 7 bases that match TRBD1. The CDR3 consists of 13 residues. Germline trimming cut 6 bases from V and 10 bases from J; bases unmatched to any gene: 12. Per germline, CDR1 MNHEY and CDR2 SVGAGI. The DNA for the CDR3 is TGTGCCAGCAGCTTGGGGGACAGAAGGGACCAGTACTTC. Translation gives CASSLGDRRDQYF.

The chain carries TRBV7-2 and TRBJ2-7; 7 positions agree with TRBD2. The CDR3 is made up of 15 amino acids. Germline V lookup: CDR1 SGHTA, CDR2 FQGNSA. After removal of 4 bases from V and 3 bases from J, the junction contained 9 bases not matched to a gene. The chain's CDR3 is CASSSPTSSRYEQYF. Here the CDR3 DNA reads TGTGCCAGCAGCTCCCCGACTAGCTCACGCTACGAGCAGTACTTC.

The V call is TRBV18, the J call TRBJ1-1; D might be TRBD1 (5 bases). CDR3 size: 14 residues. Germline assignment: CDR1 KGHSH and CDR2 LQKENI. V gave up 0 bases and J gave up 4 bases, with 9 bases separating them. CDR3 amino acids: CASSPPSGGTEAFF. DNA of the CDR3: TGTGCCAGCTCACCACCTTCGGGGGGCACTGAAGCTTTCTTT.

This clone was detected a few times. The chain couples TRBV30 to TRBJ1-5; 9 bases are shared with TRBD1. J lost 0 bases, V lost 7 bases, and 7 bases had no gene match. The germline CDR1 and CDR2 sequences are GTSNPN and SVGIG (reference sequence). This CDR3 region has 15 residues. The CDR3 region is CASGQGDYSNQPQHF. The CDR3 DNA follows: TGTGCCTCGGGACAGGGCGATTATAGCAATCAGCCCCAGCATTTT.

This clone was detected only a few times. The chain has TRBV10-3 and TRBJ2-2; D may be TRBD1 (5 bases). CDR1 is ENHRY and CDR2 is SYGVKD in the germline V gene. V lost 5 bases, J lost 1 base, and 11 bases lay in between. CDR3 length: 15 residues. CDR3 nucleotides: TGTGCCATCAGTCAGACAGACGGGAACACCGGGGAGCTGTTTTTT. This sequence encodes CAISQTDGNTGELFF.

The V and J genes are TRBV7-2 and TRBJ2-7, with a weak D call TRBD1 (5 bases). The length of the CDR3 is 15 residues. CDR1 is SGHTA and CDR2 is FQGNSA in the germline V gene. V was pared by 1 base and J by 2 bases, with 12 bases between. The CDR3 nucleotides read TGTGCCAGCAGCTTAGGGATGGCCAGGGCCTACGAGCAGTACTTC. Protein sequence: CASSLGMARAYEQYF. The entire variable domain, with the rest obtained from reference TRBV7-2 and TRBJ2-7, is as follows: GAGVSQSPSNKVTEKGKDVELRCDPISGHTALYWYRQSLGQGLEFLIYFQGNSAPDKSGLPSDRFSAERTGGSVSTLTIQRTQQEDSAVYLCASSLGMARAYEQYFGPGTRLTVT.

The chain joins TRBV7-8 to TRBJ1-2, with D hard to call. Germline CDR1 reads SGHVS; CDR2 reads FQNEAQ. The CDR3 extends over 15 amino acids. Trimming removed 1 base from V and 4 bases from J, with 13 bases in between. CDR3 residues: CASSLGGAGSYGYTF. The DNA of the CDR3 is TGTGCCAGCAGCTTAGGCGGAGCGGGAAGCTATGGCTACACCTTC.

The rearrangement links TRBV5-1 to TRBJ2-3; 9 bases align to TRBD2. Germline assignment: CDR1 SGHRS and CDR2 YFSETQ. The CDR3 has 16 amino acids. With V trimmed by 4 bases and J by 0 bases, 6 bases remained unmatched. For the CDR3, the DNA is TGCGCCAGCAGCCGACAGACTAGCGGAAGCACAGATACGCAGTATTTT. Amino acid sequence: CASSRQTSGSTDTQYF.

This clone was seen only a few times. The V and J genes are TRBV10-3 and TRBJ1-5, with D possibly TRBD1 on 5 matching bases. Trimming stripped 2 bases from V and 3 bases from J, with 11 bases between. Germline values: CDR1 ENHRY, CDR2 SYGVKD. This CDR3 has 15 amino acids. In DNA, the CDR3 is TGTGCCATCAGTGAGGGGGGAGGCATCAATCAGCCCCAGCATTTT. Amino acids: CAISEGGGINQPQHF.

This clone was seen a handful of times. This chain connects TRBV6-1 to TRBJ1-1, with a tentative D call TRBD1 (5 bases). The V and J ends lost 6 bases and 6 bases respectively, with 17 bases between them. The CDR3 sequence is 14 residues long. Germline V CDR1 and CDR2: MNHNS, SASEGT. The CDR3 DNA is TGTGCCAGCAGGGTTCTGGACATTCCATCTGAAGCTTTCTTT. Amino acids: CASRVLDIPSEAFF.

DNA for the CDR3: TGCGCCAGCTGGGCCGGAAGCTCTGGAAACACCATATATTTT. Translated, it gives CASWAGSSGNTIYF. The V and J genes are TRBV5-1 and TRBJ1-3; D is unclear. The CDR3 is 14 amino acids. Trimming removed 7 bases at V and 0 bases at J, with 11 bases between. Per germline, CDR1 SGHRS and CDR2 YFSETQ.

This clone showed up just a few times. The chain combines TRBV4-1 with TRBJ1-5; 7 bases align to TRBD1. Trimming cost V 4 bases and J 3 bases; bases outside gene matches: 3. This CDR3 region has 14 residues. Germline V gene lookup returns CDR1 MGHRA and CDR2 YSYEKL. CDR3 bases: TGCGCCAGCAGCCCGGGACAGATCAATCAGCCCCAGCATTTT. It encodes CASSPGQINQPQHF.

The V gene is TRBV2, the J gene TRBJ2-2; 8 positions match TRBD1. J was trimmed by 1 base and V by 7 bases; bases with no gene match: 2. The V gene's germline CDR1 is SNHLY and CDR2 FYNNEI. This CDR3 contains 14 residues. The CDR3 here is CASMGQENTGELFF. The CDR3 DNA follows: TGTGCCAGCATGGGACAGGAGAACACCGGGGAGCTGTTTTTT.

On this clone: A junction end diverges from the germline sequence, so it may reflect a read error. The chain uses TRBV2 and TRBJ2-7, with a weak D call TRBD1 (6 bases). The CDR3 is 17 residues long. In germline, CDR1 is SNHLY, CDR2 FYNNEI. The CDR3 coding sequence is TGTGCCAGCAGAGAAGATTACGGGACAAAAAGCTCCTACGAGCAGTACTTC. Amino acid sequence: CASREDYGTKSSYEQYF.